This T cell receptor (beta chain) appears in the sequencing data of a study of vaccination effects on CD4 cells after COVID-19. Findings and caveats of the study: Only a few convalescent patients and no early post-infection timepoints featured in the study.

As regards this clone: Its antigen is not known.

Profiled with immunoSEQ multiplex PCR; TCRdb holds only in-frame clones, not every one. The sample records roughly 50,000 clones, 50% to 70% being singletons. Culture proceeded for 10 days, and CD4+ T cells were then isolated. On both days 3 and 7, half of the culture medium was replaced with IL-2 medium. Material: CD4+ T cells from PBMCs cultured without peptide, obtained before COVID-19 vaccination. The receptor's source is a human donor who received a COVID-19 vaccine.

The CDR3 DNA reads TGTGCCAGCAGCTACGTAGGACGGTTTAATGAAAAACTGTTTTTT. Protein product: CASSYVGRFNEKLFF. This chain connects TRBV4-2 to TRBJ1-4; no definite D call. This CDR3 has 15 residues. V shed 5 bases and J shed 4 bases, with 14 bases lying between them. Germline V gives CDR1 LGHNA, CDR2 YNFKEQ.